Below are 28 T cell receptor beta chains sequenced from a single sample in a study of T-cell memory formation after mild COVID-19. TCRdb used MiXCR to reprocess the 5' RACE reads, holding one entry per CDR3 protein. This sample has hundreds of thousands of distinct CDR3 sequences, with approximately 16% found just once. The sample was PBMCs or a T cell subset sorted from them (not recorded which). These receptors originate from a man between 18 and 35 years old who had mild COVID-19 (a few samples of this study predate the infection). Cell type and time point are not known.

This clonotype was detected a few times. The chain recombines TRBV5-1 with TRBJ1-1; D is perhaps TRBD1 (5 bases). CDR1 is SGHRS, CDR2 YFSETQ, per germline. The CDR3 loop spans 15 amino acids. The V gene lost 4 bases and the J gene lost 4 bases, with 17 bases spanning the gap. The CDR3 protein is CASSPRGQPGTEAFF. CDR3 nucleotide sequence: TGCGCCAGCAGCCCAAGGGGCCAGCCGGGCACTGAAGCTTTCTTT.

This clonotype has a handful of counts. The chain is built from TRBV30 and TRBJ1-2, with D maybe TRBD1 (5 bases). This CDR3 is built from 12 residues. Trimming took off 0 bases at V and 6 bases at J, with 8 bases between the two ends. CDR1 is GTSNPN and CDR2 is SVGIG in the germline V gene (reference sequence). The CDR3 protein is CAWSVSGHGYTF. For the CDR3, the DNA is TGTGCCTGGAGTGTTTCGGGGCATGGCTACACCTTC. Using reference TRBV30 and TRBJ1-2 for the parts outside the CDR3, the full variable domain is SQTIHQWPATLVQPVGSPLSLECTVEGTSNPNLYWYRQAAGRGLQLLFYSVGIGQISSEVPQNLSASRPQDRQFILSSKKLLLSDSGFYLCAWSVSGHGYTFGSGTRLTVV.

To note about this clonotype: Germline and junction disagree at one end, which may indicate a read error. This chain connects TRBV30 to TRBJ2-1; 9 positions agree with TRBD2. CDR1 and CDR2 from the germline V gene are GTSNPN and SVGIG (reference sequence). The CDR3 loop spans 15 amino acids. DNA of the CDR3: TGTGCCGGGAGAAGGGGCGGGGGGGCCTCAAATGAGCAGTTCTTC. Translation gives CAGRRGGGASNEQFF.

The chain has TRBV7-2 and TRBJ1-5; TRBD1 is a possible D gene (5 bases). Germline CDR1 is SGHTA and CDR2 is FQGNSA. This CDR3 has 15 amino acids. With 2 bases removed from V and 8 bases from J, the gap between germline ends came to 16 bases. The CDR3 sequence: CASSLNAGSREPQHF. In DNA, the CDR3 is TGTGCCAGCAGCTTAAATGCAGGGTCCAGGGAGCCCCAGCATTTT.

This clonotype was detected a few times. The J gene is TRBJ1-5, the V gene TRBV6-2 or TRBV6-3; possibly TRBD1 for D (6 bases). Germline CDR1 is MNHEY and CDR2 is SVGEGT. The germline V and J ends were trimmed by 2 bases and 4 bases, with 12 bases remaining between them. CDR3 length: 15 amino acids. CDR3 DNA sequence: TGTGCCAGCAGTTACGACAGGCCGGGAAATCAGCCCCAGCATTTT. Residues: CASSYDRPGNQPQHF.

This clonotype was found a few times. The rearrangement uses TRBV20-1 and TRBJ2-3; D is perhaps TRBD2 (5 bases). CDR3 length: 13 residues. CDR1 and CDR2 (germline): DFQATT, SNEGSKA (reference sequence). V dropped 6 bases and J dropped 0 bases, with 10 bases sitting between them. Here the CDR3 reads CSAWTGSTDTQYF. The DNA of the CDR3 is TGCAGTGCCTGGACGGGGAGCACAGATACGCAGTATTTT.

CDR3 amino acids: CASMYAGFFSGNQPQHF. For the CDR3, the DNA is TGTGCCAGCATGTACGCGGGGTTTTTTTCGGGCAATCAGCCCCAGCATTTT. This chain connects TRBV6-2 or TRBV6-3 to TRBJ1-5; D is ambiguous. The CDR3 has 17 amino acids. CDR1 is MNHEY, CDR2 SVGEGT, per germline. Trimming stripped 7 bases from V and 2 bases from J, with 21 bases between.

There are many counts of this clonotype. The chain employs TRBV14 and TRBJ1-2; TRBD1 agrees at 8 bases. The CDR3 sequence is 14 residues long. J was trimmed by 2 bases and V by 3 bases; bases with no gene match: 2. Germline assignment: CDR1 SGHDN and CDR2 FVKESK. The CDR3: CASSQDRANYGYTF. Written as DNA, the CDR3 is TGTGCCAGCAGCCAGGACAGGGCAAACTATGGCTACACCTTC.

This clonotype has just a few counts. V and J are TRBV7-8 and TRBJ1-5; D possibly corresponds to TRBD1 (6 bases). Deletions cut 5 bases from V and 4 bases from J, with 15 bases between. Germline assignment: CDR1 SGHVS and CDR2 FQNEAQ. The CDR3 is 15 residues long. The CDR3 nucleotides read TGTGCCAGCAGCGCTATACAGGGCTGGAATCAGCCCCAGCATTTT. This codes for CASSAIQGWNQPQHF.

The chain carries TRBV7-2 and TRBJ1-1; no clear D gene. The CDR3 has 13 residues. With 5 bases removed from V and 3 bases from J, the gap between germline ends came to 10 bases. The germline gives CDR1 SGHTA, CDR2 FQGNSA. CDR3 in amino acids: CASSPLEDTEAFF. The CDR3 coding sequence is TGTGCCAGCAGCCCTTTAGAGGACACTGAAGCTTTCTTT.

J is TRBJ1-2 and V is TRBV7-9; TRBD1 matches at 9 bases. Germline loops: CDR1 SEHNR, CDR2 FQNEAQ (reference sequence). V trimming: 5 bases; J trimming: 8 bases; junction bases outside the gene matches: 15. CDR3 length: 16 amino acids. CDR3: CASSPITWDRDWGYTF. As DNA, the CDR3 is TGTGCCAGCAGCCCCATTACCTGGGACAGGGACTGGGGCTACACCTTC.

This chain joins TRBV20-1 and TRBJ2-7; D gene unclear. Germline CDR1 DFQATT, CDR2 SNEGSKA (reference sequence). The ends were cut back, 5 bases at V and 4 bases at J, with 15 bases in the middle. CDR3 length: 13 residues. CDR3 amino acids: CSAESGTAYEQYV. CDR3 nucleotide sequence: TGCAGTGCTGAAAGTGGCACGGCGTACGAGCAGTACGTC.

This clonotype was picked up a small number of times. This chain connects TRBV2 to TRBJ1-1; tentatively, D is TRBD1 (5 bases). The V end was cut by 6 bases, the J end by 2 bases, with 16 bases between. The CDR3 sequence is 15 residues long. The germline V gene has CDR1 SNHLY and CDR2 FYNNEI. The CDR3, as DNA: TGTGCCAGCAGCGGCGGCAGGGAGTTCAACACTGAAGCTTTCTTT. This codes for CASSGGREFNTEAFF. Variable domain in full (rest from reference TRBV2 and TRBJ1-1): EPEVTQTPSHQVTQMGQEVILRCVPISNHLYFYWYRQILGQKVEFLVSFYNNEISEKSEIFDDQFSVERPDGSNFTLKIRSTKLEDSAMYFCASSGGREFNTEAFFGQGTRLTVV.

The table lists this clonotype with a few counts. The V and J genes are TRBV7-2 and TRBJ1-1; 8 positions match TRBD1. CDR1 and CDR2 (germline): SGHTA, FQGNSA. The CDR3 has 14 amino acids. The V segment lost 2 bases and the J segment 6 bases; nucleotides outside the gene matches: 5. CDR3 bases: TGTGCCAGCAGCTTACGGACACAGGGGGCTGAAGCTTTCTTT. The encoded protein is CASSLRTQGAEAFF.

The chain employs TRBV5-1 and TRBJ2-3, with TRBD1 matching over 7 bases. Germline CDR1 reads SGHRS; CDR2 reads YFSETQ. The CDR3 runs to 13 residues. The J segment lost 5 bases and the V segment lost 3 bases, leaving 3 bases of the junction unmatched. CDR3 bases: TGCGCCAGCAGCTGGGGACAGCTAGATACGCAGTATTTT. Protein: CASSWGQLDTQYF.

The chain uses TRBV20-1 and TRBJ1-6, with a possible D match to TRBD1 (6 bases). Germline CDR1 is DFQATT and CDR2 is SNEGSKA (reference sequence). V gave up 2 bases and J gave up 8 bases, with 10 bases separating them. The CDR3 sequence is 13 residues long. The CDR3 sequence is CSARRTAYSPLHF. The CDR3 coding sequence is TGCAGTGCTAGAAGGACAGCTTATTCACCCCTCCACTTT.

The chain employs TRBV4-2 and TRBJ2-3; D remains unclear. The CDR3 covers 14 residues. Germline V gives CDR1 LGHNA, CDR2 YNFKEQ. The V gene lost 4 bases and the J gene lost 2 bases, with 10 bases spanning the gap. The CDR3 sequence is CASSPSESTDTQYF. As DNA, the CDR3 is TGTGCCAGCAGCCCGAGCGAGTCCACAGATACGCAGTATTTT.

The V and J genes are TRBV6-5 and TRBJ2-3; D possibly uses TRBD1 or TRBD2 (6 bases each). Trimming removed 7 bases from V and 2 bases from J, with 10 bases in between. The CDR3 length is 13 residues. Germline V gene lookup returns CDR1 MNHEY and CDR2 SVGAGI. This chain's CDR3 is CASTGGTTDTQYF. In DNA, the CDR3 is TGTGCCAGCACCGGGGGCACCACAGATACGCAGTATTTT.

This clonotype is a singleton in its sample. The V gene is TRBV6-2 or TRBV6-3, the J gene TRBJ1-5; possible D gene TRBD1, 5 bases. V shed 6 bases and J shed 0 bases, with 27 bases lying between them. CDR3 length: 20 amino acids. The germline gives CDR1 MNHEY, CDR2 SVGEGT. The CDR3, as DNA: TGTGCCAGCAGATACACTCCCCGGGACGGGTACTTCATTAGCAATCAGCCCCAGCATTTT. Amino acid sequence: CASRYTPRDGYFISNQPQHF.

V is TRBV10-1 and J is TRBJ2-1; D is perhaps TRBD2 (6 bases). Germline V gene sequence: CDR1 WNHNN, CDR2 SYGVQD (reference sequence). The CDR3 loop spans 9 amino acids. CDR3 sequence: CGGRNEQFF. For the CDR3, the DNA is TGCGGTGGGAGGAATGAGCAGTTCTTC.

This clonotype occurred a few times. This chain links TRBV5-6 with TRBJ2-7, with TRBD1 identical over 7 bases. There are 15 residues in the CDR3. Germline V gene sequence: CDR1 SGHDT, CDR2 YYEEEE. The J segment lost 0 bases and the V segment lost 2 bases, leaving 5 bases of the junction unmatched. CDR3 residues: CASSFGTASSYEQYV. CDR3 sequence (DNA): TGTGCCAGCAGCTTCGGGACAGCCAGCTCCTACGAGCAGTACGTC.

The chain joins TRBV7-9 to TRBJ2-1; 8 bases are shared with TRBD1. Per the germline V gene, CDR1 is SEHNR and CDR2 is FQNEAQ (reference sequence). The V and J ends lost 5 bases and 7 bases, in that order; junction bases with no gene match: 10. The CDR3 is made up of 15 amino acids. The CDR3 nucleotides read TGTGCCAGCAGCCCCCCAAGGACAGGGAGGAATGAGCAGTTCTTC. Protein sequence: CASSPPRTGRNEQFF.

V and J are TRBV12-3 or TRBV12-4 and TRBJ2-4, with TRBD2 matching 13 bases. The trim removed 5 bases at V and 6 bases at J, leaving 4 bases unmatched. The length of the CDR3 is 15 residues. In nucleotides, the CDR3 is TGTGCCAGCAGTCTACTAGCGGGGGGGGTAAACATTCAGTACTTC. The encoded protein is CASSLLAGGVNIQYF.

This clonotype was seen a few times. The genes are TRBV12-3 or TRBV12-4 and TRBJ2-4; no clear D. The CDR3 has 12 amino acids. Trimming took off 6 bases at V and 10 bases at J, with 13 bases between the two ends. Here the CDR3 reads CASRHGTNIQYF. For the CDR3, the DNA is TGTGCCAGCAGACATGGAACTAATATTCAGTACTTC.

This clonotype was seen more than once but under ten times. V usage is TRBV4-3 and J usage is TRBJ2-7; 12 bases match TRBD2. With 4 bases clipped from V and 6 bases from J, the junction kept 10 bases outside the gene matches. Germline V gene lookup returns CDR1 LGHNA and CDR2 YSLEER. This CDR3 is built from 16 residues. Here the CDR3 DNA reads TGCGCCAGCAGCCGAGAGTCTAGCGGGGGGGCTGGCGAGCAGTACTTC. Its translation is CASSRESSGGAGEQYF.

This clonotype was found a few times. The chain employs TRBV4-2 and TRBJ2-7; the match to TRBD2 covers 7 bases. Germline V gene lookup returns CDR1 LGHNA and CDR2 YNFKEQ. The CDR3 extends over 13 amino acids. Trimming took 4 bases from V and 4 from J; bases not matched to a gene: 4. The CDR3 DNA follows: TGTGCCAGCAGCCCGGCCGGGGGGTACGAGCAGTACTTC. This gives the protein CASSPAGGYEQYF.

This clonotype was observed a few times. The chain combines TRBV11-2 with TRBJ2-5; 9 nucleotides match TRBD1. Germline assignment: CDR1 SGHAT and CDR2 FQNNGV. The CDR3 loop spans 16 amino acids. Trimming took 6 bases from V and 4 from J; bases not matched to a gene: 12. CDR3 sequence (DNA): TGTGCCAGCAGAAGACCGGGGACAGGGAGGAGAGAGACCCAGTACTTC. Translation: CASRRPGTGRRETQYF.

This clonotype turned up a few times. The CDR3 loop is CASSFFSRAYEQYF. The CDR3 bases are TGTGCCAGCAGCTTTTTCTCCAGGGCCTACGAGCAGTACTTC. The chain links TRBV7-2 to TRBJ2-7; TRBD1 might be the D (5 bases). Germline loops: CDR1 SGHTA, CDR2 FQGNSA. The ends were cut back, 3 bases at V and 2 bases at J, with 11 bases in the middle. The CDR3 consists of 14 residues.